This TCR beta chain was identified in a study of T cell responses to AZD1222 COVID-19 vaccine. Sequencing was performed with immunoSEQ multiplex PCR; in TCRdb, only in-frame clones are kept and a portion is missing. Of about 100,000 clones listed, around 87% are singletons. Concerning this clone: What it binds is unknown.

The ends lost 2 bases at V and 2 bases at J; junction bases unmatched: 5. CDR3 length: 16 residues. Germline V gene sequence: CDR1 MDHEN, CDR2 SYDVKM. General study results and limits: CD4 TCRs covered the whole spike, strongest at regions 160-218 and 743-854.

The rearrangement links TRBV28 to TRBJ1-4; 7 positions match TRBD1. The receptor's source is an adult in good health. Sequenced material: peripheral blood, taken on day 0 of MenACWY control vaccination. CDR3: CASSLEGAGTNEKLFF. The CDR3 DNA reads TGTGCCAGCAGTTTAGAGGGGGCAGGTACTAATGAAAAACTGTTTTTT. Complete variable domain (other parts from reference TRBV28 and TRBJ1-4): DVKVTQSSRYLVKRTGEKVFLECVQDMDHENMFWYRQDPGLGLRLIYFSYDVKMKEKGDIPEGYSVSREKKERFSLILESASTNQTSMYLCASSLEGAGTNEKLFFGSGTQLSVL.